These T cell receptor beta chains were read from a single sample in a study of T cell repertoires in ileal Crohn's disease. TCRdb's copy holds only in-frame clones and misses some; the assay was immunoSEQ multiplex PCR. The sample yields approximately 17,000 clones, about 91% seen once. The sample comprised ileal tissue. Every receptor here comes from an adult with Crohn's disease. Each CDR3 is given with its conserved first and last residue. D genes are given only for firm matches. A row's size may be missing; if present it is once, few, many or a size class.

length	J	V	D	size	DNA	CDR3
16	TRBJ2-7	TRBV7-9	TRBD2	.	TGTGCCAGCAGCCTCGACCCGGGACTAGTTTCCTACGAGCAGTACTTC	CASSLDPGLVSYEQYF
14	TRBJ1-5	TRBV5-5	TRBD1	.	TGTGCCAGCAGTTACGGGACAGAGAATCAGCCCCAGCATTTT	CASSYGTENQPQHF
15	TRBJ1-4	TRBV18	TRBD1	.	TGTGCCAGCTCACCTCCGGGACAGGGAGGAGAAAAACTGTTTTTT	CASSPPGQGGEKLFF
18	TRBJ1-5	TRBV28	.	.	TGTGCCAGCAGTTTGATCCGGTTGGAGTCCACTAGCAATCAGCCCCAGCATTTT	CASSLIRLESTSNQPQHF
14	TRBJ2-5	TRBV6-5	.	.	TGTGCCAGCAGTTATTCTAGCGCAATTGAGACCCAGTACTTC	CASSYSSAIETQYF
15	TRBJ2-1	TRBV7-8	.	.	TGTGCCAGCAGCCTCGTCCAGGGCTTCGATTCCAAGCAGTTCTTC	CASSLVQGFDSKQFF
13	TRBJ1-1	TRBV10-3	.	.	TGTGCCATCAGTGGAACAGCTAACACTGAAGCTTTCTTT	CAISGTANTEAFF
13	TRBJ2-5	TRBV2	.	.	TGTGCCAGCAGTGTTAGGAGGAGGGAGACCCAGTACTTC	CASSVRRRETQYF
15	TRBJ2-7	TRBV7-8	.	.	TGTGCCAGCAGCTCAGAGTCGTCGGCGGGATACGAGCAGTACTTC	CASSSESSAGYEQYF
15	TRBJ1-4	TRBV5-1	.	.	TGCGCCAGCAGCTTGCACAGCTCCCCTAATGAAAAACTGTTTTTT	CASSLHSSPNEKLFF
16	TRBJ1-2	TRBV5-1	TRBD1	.	TGCGCCAGCAGCCCTGGAGGACAGGGGGTGGGCTATGGCTACACCTTC	CASSPGGQGVGYGYTF
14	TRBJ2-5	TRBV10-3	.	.	TGTGCCATCAAGAAGACGGACAGCCAAGAGACCCAGTACTTC	CAIKKTDSQETQYF
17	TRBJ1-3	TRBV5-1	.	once	TGCGCCAGCAGCTTGGAGGGCCGCAGTCAGGGAGGAAACACCATATATTTT	CASSLEGRSQGGNTIYF
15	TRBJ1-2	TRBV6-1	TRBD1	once	TGTGCCACCATGGAGGGGGCAGGGCTTAACTATGGCTACACCTTC	CATMEGAGLNYGYTF
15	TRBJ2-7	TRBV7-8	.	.	TGTGCCAGCAGCGTTAATCTCGGGACTGCCTACGAGCAGTACTTC	CASSVNLGTAYEQYF
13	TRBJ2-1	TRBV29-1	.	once	TGCAGCGTTGTCAGGGAGGCGGCTTTTGAGCAGTTCTTC	CSVVREAAFEQFF
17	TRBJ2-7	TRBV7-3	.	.	TGTGCCAGCAGCTTAACAGCGGCAGGGGAGGGATCGGACGAGCAGTACTTC	CASSLTAAGEGSDEQYF
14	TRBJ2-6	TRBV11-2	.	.	TGTGCCAGCAGCCTACAGCAGGGGGCCAACGTCCTGACTTTC	CASSLQQGANVLTF
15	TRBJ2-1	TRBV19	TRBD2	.	TGTGCCAGTAGTATTAAGGGGACTACCTACAATGAGCAGTTCTTC	CASSIKGTTYNEQFF
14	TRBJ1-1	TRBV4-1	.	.	TGCGCCAGCAGCCAAGTGGGGAGGGCCACTGAAGCTTTCTTT	CASSQVGRATEAFF
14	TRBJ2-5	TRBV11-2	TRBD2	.	TGTGCCAGCAGCAACGGGGGGGGATCGGAGACCCAGTACTTC	CASSNGGGSETQYF
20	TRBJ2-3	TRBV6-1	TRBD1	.	TGTGCCAGCAGTGATAGGGAGGGCGGGACAGGGGTAATTTGGACAGATACGCAGTATTTT	CASSDREGGTGVIWTDTQYF
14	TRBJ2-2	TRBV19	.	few	TGTGCCAGTAGTATAATACAGATTACCGGGGAGCTGTTTTTT	CASSIIQITGELFF
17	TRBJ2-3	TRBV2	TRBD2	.	TGTGCCAGCAGAGTGACTAGCGGGATTTCGAGCACAGATACGCAGTATTTT	CASRVTSGISSTDTQYF
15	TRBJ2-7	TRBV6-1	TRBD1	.	TGTGCCAGCAGACTCGGACAGGGTCTCTCCTACGAGCAGTACTTC	CASRLGQGLSYEQYF
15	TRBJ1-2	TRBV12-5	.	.	TGTGCTAGTGGTTTGTGGGCAGGGATGGGTTATGGCTACACCTTC	CASGLWAGMGYGYTF
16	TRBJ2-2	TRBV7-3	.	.	TGTGCCAGCAGCTTATACGTCGGGGGGCAGAGCGGGGAGCTGTTTTTT	CASSLYVGGQSGELFF
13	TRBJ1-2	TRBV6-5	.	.	TGTGCCAGCACCTTGAGGGGGTTGGGGGGCTACACCTTC	CASTLRGLGGYTF
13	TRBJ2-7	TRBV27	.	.	TGTGCCAGCAGTTTAGGGGGGGGCCGCGAGCAGTACTTC	CASSLGGGREQYF
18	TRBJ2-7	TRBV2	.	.	TGTGCCAGCAGTGTTGGTAGGGGAACGGGAGCGACCACCTACGAGCAGTACTTC	CASSVGRGTGATTYEQYF
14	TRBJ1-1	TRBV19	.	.	TGTGCCAGTAGTACCGATATACGTCGGACTGAAGCTTTCTTT	CASSTDIRRTEAFF
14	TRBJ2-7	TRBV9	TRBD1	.	TGTGCCAGCAGCCCTGGACAGGGCTTCTACGAGCAGTACTTC	CASSPGQGFYEQYF
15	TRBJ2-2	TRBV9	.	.	TGTGCCAGCAGCGTAGGCCAGACGAACACCGGGGAGCTGTTTTTT	CASSVGQTNTGELFF
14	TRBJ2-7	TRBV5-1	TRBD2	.	TGCGCCAGCAGCCCAAGCGGGAGGGCCTACGAGCAGTACTTC	CASSPSGRAYEQYF
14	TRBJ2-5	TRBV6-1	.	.	TGTGCCAGCAGTGATCTCGGTGCCCCAGAGACCCAGTACTTC	CASSDLGAPETQYF
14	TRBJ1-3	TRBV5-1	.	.	TGCGCCAGCAGCCAAATTCCCACCGCGGACACCATATATTTT	CASSQIPTADTIYF
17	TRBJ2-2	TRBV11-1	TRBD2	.	TGTGCCAGCAGCTCAGCCAGCGGGAGGAGTGGGACCGGGGAGCTGTTTTTT	CASSSASGRSGTGELFF
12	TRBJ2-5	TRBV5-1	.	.	TGCGCCAGCAGCCAATACCAAGAGACCCAGTACTTC	CASSQYQETQYF
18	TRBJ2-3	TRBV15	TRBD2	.	TGTGCCACCAGCAGGGGACTAGCGGGTCGAACTAGCACAGATACGCAGTATTTT	CATSRGLAGRTSTDTQYF
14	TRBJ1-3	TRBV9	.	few	TGTGCCAGCACCCCCGGGGGGCCTGGAAACACCATATATTTT	CASTPGGPGNTIYF
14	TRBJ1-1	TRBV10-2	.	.	TGCGCCAGCACAGAGACAGGACGATATGGTGAAGCTTTCTTT	CASTETGRYGEAFF
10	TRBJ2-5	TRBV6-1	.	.	TGTGCCAGCTTACAGGAGACCCAGTACTTC	CASLQETQYF
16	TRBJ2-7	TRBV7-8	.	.	TGTGCCAGCAGCTTAAGGTCGGTCACAGGGACCTACGAGCAGTACTTC	CASSLRSVTGTYEQYF